Each of the 23 T cell receptor beta chains below was sequenced from the same sample in a study of glioma-infiltrating T cells after dendritic cell vaccination. Clones were read by immunoSEQ multiplex PCR, and TCRdb kept only the in-frame ones, dropping some. Of 100,000 or so clones in the sample, around 87% were seen once. Time point denoted: after dendritic cell vaccination, including at tumor progression/relapse. The starting material was blood, obtained after dendritic cell vaccination. All receptors derive from a human donor with glioblastoma.

The rearrangement links TRBV10-1 to TRBJ1-6; possible D gene TRBD1, 5 bases. The germline gives CDR1 WNHNN, CDR2 SYGVQD (reference sequence). The V end lost 8 bases, the J end lost 8 bases, and 13 bases lay between the germline ends. There are 13 residues in the CDR3. In DNA, the CDR3 is TGCGCCAGCCAAGGGGCAGGAGATTCACCCCTCCACTTT. This gives the protein CASQGAGDSPLHF.

This clone was recorded a few times. The chain couples TRBV19 to TRBJ1-5; 7 bases map to TRBD1. The length of the CDR3 is 16 residues. The ends lost 4 bases at V and 2 bases at J; junction bases unmatched: 8. Germline V lookup: CDR1 LNHDA, CDR2 SQIVND (reference sequence). CDR3 loop: CASSTNRGFGNQPQHF. DNA of the CDR3: TGTGCCAGTAGTACTAACAGGGGATTTGGCAATCAGCCCCAGCATTTT.

CDR3 DNA: TGTGCCAGCAGTACCCGGGGTCTTTCCGACGAGCAGTACTTC. Translation gives CASSTRGLSDEQYF. V gene TRBV6-1 combines with J gene TRBJ2-7, with a tentative D call TRBD2 (5 bases). The V gene lost 5 bases and the J gene lost 5 bases, with 16 bases spanning the gap. Germline values: CDR1 MNHNS, CDR2 SASEGT. The CDR3 covers 14 residues.

This clone was seen more than once but under ten times. V usage is TRBV10-3 and J usage is TRBJ1-4; D possibly corresponds to TRBD1 (5 bases). CDR1 and CDR2 (germline): ENHRY, SYGVKD. Trimming removed 6 bases from V and 0 bases from J, with 14 bases in between. The CDR3 contains 16 residues. CDR3 bases: TGTGCCATCAGCCCCGCTGGGGCTGCAACTAATGAAAAACTGTTTTTT. This gives the protein CAISPAGAATNEKLFF.

V gene TRBV5-6 combines with J gene TRBJ2-3, with D perhaps matching TRBD1 (6 bases). This CDR3 contains 15 residues. Trimming cost V 0 bases and J 6 bases, with 14 bases left between them. CDR1 and CDR2 from the germline V gene are SGHDT and YYEEEE. In DNA form, the CDR3 reads TGTGCCAGCAGCTTGGAGGGACACCTACTGGATACGCAGTATTTT. This gives the protein CASSLEGHLLDTQYF.

The rearrangement links TRBV7-9 to TRBJ2-2; D is possibly TRBD1 (6 bases). The CDR3 is made up of 14 amino acids. CDR1 is SEHNR, CDR2 FQNEAQ, per germline (reference sequence). V dropped 5 bases and J dropped 1 base, with 8 bases sitting between them. Written as DNA, the CDR3 is TGTGCCAGCAGCATGGGACAGAACACCGGGGAGCTGTTTTTT. Translating gives CASSMGQNTGELFF.

This clone was seen just once. This chain links TRBV2 with TRBJ2-5, with D possibly being TRBD2 (6 bases). CDR1 and CDR2 (germline): SNHLY, FYNNEI. This CDR3 region has 13 residues. Deletions cut 4 bases from V and 5 bases from J, with 11 bases between. The CDR3 is CASSGWDFETQYF. The CDR3 DNA follows: TGTGCCAGCAGTGGGTGGGACTTCGAGACCCAGTACTTC.

This clone showed up just a few times. The CDR3 DNA sequence: TGTGCCAGCAGCCCCCAGGGGACCCCAACTGAAGCTTTCTTT. Residues: CASSPQGTPTEAFF. The genes are TRBV7-2 and TRBJ1-1; D might be TRBD1 (6 bases). Germline V gene sequence: CDR1 SGHTA, CDR2 FQGNSA. The V gene lost 5 bases and the J gene lost 5 bases, with 15 bases spanning the gap. The CDR3 covers 14 residues.

J is TRBJ2-1 and V is TRBV29-1, with a possible D match to TRBD2 (6 bases). Germline CDR1 is SQVTM and CDR2 is ANQGSEA. The CDR3 runs 15 residues. The ends were cut back, 0 bases at V and 11 bases at J, with 20 bases in the middle. The CDR3 spells CSVEDALGGTVKQFF. The CDR3 bases are TGCAGCGTTGAAGATGCACTAGGAGGGACCGTGAAGCAGTTCTTC.

This clone has ten or more counts. The V and J genes are TRBV7-2 and TRBJ1-6; the match to TRBD1 covers 7 bases. The germline V gene has CDR1 SGHTA and CDR2 FQGNSA. This CDR3 has 15 residues. Trimming removed 2 bases from V and 7 bases from J; junction bases left unmatched: 5. The CDR3 here is CASSLTGDGNSPLHF. DNA for the CDR3: TGTGCCAGCAGCTTAACAGGGGATGGGAATTCACCCCTCCACTTT.

The CDR3 sequence is CASSLDRVGGWETQYF. CDR3 sequence (DNA): TGCGCCAGCAGTCTCGACAGGGTGGGTGGATGGGAGACCCAGTACTTC. J is TRBJ2-5 and V is TRBV5-1, with TRBD1 matching 7 bases. V lost 5 bases to trimming and J lost 5 bases; unmatched junction nucleotides: 15. Germline V gene data show CDR1 as SGHRS and CDR2 as YFSETQ. The CDR3 has 16 amino acids.

V and J are TRBV5-1 and TRBJ1-1; D remains ambiguous. Germline lookup yields CDR1 SGHRS and CDR2 YFSETQ. This CDR3 region has 14 residues. V was pared by 0 bases and J by 2 bases, with 8 bases between. In DNA, the CDR3 is TGCGCCAGCAGCTTGGCCCTAGTTAACACTGAAGCTTTCTTT. This codes for CASSLALVNTEAFF.

The genes are TRBV6-1 and TRBJ1-4; tentatively, D is TRBD1 (5 bases). The CDR3 has 13 amino acids. Germline V gene data show CDR1 as MNHNS and CDR2 as SASEGT. Trimming took off 7 bases at V and 8 bases at J, with 14 bases between the two ends. The DNA for the CDR3 is TGTGCCAGCACGGGGGGGGACGGGGAAAAACTGTTTTTT. Protein: CASTGGDGEKLFF.

The chain combines TRBV9 with TRBJ2-7; 10 positions agree with TRBD2. The germline CDR1 and CDR2 sequences are SGDLS and YYNGEE. The CDR3 runs to 16 residues. Losses at the gene ends were 0 bases for V and 2 bases for J; bases not matched to a gene: 5. CDR3 sequence (DNA): TGTGCCAGCAGCGTAGGAACTAGCGGGGATACCTACGAGCAGTACTTC. Amino acids: CASSVGTSGDTYEQYF.

This chain links TRBV27 with TRBJ1-3; D possibly corresponds to TRBD1 (5 bases). V was shortened by 2 bases and J by 1 base, with 9 bases between the two germline ends. The CDR3 totals 15 residues. CDR1 and CDR2 from the germline V gene are MNHEY and SMNVEV (reference sequence). CDR3 amino acids: CASSLVGGSGNTIYF. CDR3 bases: TGTGCCAGCAGTTTAGTGGGGGGATCTGGAAACACCATATATTTT.

The V and J genes are TRBV4-1 and TRBJ2-7, with 9 bases identical to TRBD2. The junction had 8 bases not matched to a gene; V was cut back by 1 base and J by 4 bases. The length of the CDR3 is 16 residues. Germline V lookup: CDR1 MGHRA, CDR2 YSYEKL. DNA for the CDR3: TGCGCCAGCAGCCAAGGGGGAGCGGGAGGACAGTACGAGCAGTACTTC. Amino acids: CASSQGGAGGQYEQYF.

CDR3 bases: TGTGCCAGCAGCGTTACTAGCGGGAGGCCGGGGGTAGAGACCCAGTACTTC. Translating it yields CASSVTSGRPGVETQYF. The chain links TRBV9 to TRBJ2-5; 12 positions agree with TRBD2. V trimming: 2 bases; J trimming: 4 bases; junction bases outside the gene matches: 9. This CDR3 has 17 amino acids. Germline CDR1 reads SGDLS; CDR2 reads YYNGEE.

J is TRBJ2-7 and V is TRBV6-5, with 7 bases fitting TRBD1. CDR1 MNHEY and CDR2 SVGAGI come from the germline V gene. The CDR3 has 13 amino acids. V shed 4 bases and J 2 bases; nucleotides not matched to a gene: 2. CDR3 protein: CASSWGQTYEQYF. In nucleotides, the CDR3 is TGTGCCAGCAGTTGGGGACAGACCTACGAGCAGTACTTC.

The rearrangement uses TRBV11-3 and TRBJ2-7; 7 bases map to TRBD2. V lost 5 bases to trimming and J lost 4 bases; unmatched junction nucleotides: 14. The CDR3 length is 16 residues. Germline V CDR1 and CDR2: SGHNT, YENEEA. CDR3 in amino acids: CASSIQAAGALYEQYF. Written as DNA, the CDR3 is TGTGCCAGCAGCATACAGGCGGCGGGAGCGCTGTACGAGCAGTACTTC.

J is TRBJ2-1 and V is TRBV7-3; TRBD1 is a possible D gene (8 bases). The CDR3 contains 16 residues. With 5 bases removed from V and 4 bases from J, the gap between germline ends came to 18 bases. Germline CDR1 reads SGHTA; CDR2 reads FQGTGA. The CDR3: CASSVQGGGVYNEQFF. Written as DNA, the CDR3 is TGTGCCAGCAGCGTACAGGGGGGAGGGGTGTACAATGAGCAGTTCTTC.

DNA for the CDR3: TGCGCCAGCAGCTTGGTTGACAGAAATTCACCCCTCCACTTT. Protein: CASSLVDRNSPLHF. The V call is TRBV5-1, the J call TRBJ1-6, with D possibly being TRBD1 (5 bases). V gave up 0 bases and J gave up 7 bases, with 8 bases separating them. Germline V lookup: CDR1 SGHRS, CDR2 YFSETQ. CDR3 length: 14 residues.

V gene TRBV19 combines with J gene TRBJ1-2; a possible D gene is TRBD1 (5 bases). The CDR3 loop spans 15 amino acids. Trimming cost V 0 bases and J 1 base, with 9 bases left between them. CDR1 is LNHDA and CDR2 is SQIVND in the germline V gene (reference sequence). This CDR3 reads CASSIDGQGNYGYTF. CDR3 sequence (DNA): TGTGCCAGTAGTATAGATGGGCAGGGTAACTATGGCTACACCTTC.

This clone was counted only a few times. J is TRBJ2-7 and V is TRBV15, with D perhaps matching TRBD1 (6 bases). The V end lost 0 bases, the J end lost 3 bases, and 15 bases lay between the germline ends. This CDR3 spans 16 amino acids. CDR1 and CDR2 from the germline V gene are LNHNV and YYDKDF (reference sequence). The CDR3 DNA is TGTGCCACCAGCAGAGATCGACAGGATAAAGTCTACGAGCAGTACTTC. Protein product: CATSRDRQDKVYEQYF.